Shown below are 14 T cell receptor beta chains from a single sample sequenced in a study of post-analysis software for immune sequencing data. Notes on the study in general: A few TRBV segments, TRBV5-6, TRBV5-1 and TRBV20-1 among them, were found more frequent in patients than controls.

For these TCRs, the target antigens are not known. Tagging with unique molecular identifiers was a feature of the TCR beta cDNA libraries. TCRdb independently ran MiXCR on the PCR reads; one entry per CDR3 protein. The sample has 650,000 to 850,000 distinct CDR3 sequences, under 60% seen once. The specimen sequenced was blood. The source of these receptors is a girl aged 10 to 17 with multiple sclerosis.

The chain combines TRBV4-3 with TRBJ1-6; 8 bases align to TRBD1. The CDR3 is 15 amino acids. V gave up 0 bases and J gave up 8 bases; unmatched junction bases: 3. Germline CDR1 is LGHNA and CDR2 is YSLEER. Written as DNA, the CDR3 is TGCGCCAGCAGCCAAGACAGGGGGCTTTATTCACCCCTCCACTTT. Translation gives CASSQDRGLYSPLHF.

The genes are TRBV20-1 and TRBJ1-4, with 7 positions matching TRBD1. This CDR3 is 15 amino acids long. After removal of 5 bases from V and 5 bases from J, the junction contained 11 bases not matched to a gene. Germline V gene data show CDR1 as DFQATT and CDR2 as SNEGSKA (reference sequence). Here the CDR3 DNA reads TGCAGTGCTTGGGGGGGGGGACAGCTCAATGAAAAACTGTTTTTT. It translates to CSAWGGGQLNEKLFF.

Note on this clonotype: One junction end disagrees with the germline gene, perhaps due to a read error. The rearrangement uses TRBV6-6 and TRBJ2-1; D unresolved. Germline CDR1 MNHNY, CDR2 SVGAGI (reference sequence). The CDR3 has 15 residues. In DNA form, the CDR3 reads TGTGCCAGCAGTTACTCACCGGAGAACTACGATGAGCAGTTCTTC. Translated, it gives CASSYSPENYDEQFF.

The CDR3: CASSQSNASYEQYF. The CDR3 nucleotides are TGTGCCAGCAGCCAAAGTAACGCCTCCTACGAGCAGTACTTC. This sequence joins TRBV3-1 and TRBJ2-7; unclear D gene. Trimming removed 2 bases from V and 0 bases from J, with 8 bases in between. Looked up from germline, CDR1 is LGHDT and CDR2 is YNNKEL (reference sequence). The CDR3 length is 14 residues.

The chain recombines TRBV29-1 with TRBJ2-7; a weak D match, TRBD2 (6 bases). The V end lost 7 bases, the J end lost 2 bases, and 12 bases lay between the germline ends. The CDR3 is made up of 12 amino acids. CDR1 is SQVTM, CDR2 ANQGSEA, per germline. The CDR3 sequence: CSAWAGTYEQYF. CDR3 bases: TGCAGCGCCTGGGCGGGAACCTACGAGCAGTACTTC.

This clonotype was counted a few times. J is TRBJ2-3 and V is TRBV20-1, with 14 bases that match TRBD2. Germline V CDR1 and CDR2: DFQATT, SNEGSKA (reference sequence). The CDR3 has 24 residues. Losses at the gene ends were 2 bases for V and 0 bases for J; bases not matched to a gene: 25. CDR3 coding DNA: TGCAGTGCTAGATTCTTAACGCCCACCAACCTGACTAGCGGGAGGGCCCGTAGCACAGATACGCAGTATTTT. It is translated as CSARFLTPTNLTSGRARSTDTQYF.

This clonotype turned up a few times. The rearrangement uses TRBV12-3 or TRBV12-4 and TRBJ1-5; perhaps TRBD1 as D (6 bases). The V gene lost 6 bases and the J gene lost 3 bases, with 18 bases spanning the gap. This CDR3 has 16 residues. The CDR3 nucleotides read TGTGCCAGCAGACCCACAGGGTTGGGGTCCAATCAGCCCCAGCATTTT. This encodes CASRPTGLGSNQPQHF.

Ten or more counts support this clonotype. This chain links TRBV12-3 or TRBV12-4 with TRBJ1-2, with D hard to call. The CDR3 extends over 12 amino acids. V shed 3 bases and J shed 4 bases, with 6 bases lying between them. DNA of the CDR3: TGTGCCAGCAGTTTTCCAGGCTATGGCTACACCTTC. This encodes CASSFPGYGYTF.

The DNA for the CDR3 is TGTGCCAGCAGTGGCAGCAGGGACACCTACGAGCAGTACTTC. This codes for CASSGSRDTYEQYF. The genes are TRBV2 and TRBJ2-7, with D maybe TRBD1 (6 bases). The CDR3 is 14 amino acids. In germline, CDR1 is SNHLY, CDR2 FYNNEI. V was trimmed by 4 bases and J by 2 bases, leaving 12 bases between them.

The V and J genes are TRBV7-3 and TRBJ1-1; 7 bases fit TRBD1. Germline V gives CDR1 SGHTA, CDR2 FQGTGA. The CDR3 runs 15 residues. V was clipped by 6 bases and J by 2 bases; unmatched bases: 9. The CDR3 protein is CASRDPGTVNTEAFF. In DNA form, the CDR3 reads TGTGCCAGCAGAGATCCCGGGACAGTTAACACTGAAGCTTTCTTT.

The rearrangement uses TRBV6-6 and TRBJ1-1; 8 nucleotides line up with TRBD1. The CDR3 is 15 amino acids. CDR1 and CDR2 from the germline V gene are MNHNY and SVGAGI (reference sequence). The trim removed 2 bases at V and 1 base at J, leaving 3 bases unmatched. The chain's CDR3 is CASSYGTGKNTEAFF. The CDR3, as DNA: TGTGCCAGCAGTTACGGGACAGGAAAGAACACTGAAGCTTTCTTT.

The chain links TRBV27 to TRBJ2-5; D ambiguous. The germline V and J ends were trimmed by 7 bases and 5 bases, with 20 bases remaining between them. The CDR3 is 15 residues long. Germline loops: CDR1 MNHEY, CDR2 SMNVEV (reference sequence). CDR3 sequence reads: CASIQVRPGSETQYF. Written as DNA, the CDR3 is TGTGCCAGCATCCAGGTCAGGCCCGGCTCCGAGACCCAGTACTTC.

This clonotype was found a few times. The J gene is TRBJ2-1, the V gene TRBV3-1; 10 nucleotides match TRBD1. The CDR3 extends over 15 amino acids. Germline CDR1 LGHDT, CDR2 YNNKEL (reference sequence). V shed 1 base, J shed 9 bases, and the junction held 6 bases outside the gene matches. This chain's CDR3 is CASSQVGQGNTEQFF. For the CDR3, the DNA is TGTGCCAGCAGCCAAGTGGGACAGGGGAATACTGAGCAGTTCTTC.

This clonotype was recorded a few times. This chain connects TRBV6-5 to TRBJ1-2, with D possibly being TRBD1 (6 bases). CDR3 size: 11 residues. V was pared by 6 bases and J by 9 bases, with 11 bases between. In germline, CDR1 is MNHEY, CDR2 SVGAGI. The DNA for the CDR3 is TGTGCCAGCAGCCTACAGGGTCGCTACACCTTC. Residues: CASSLQGRYTF.